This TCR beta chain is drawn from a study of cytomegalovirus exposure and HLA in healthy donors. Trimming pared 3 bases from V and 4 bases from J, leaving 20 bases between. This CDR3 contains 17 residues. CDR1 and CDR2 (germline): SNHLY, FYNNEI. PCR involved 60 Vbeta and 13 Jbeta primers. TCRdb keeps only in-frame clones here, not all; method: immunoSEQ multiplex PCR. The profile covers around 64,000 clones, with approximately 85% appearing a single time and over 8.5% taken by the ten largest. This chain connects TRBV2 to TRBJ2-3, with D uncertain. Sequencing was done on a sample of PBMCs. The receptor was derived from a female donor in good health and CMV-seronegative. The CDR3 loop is CASSDQETSNTADTQYF. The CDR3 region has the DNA TGTGCCAGCAGTGATCAGGAAACGAGCAACACAGCAGATACGCAGTATTTT.